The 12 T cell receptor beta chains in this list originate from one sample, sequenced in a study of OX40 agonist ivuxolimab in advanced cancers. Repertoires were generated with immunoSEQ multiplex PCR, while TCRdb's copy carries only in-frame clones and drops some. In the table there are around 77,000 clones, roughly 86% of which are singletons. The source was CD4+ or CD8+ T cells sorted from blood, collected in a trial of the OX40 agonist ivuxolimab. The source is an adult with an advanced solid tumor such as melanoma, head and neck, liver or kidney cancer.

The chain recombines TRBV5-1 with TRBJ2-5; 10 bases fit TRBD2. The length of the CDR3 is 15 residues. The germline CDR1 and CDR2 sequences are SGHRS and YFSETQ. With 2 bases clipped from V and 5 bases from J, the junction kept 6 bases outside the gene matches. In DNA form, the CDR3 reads TGCGCCAGCAGCTTTCTTTTACTAGCGGGGGAGACCCAGTACTTC. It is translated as CASSFLLLAGETQYF.

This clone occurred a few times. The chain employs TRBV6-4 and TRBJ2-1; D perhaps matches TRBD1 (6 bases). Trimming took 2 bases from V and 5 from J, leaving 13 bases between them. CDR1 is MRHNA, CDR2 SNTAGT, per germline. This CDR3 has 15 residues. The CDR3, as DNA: TGTGCCAGCAGTGACCCGGACAGAGGTCACAATGAGCAGTTCTTC. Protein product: CASSDPDRGHNEQFF.

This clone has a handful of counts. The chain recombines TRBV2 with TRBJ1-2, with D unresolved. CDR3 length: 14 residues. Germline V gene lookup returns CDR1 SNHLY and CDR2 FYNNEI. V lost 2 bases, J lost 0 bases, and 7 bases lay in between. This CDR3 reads CASSERTANYGYTF. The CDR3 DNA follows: TGTGCCAGCAGTGAACGTACGGCTAACTATGGCTACACCTTC.

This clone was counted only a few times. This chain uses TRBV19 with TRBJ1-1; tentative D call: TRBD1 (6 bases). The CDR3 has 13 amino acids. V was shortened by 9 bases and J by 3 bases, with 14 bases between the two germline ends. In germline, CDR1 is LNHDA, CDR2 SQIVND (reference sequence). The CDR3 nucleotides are TGTGCCAGCAACAAGGAGGGGGACACTGAAGCTTTCTTT. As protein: CASNKEGDTEAFF.

The CDR3 reads CASSLLSMARPSYEQYF. The CDR3 DNA reads TGTGCCAGCAGCTTATTATCTATGGCCAGGCCCTCCTACGAGCAGTACTTC. The rearrangement uses TRBV7-9 and TRBJ2-7; D not resolved. Between the trimmed V and J ends, which lost 2 bases and 0 bases, there was a span of 17 bases. The CDR3 loop spans 17 amino acids. In germline, CDR1 is SEHNR, CDR2 FQNEAQ (reference sequence). Full variable domain (missing parts from reference TRBV7-9 and TRBJ2-7): DTGVSQNPRHKITKRGQNVTFRCDPISEHNRLYWYRQTLGQGPEFLTYFQNEAQLEKSRLLSDRFSAERPKGSFSTLEIQRTEQGDSAMYLCASSLLSMARPSYEQYFGPGTRLTVT.

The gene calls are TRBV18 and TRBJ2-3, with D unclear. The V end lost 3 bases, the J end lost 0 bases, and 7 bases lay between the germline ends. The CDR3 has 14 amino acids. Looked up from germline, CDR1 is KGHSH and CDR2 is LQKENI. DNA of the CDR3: TGTGCCAGCTCACCCCTTTCTAGCACAGATACGCAGTATTTT. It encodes CASSPLSSTDTQYF.

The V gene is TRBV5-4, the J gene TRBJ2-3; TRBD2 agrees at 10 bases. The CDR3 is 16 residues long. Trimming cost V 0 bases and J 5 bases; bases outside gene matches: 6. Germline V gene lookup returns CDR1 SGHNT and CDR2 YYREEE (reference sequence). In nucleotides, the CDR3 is TGTGCCAGCAGCTTGGTTTTAGCGGGAGGACAAGATACGCAGTATTTT. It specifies CASSLVLAGGQDTQYF. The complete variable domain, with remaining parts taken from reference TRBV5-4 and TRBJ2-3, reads ETGVTQSPTHLIKTRGQQVTLRCSSQSGHNTVSWYQQALGQGPQFIFQYYREEENGRGNFPPRFSGLQFPNYSSELNVNALELDDSALYLCASSLVLAGGQDTQYFGPGTRLTVL.

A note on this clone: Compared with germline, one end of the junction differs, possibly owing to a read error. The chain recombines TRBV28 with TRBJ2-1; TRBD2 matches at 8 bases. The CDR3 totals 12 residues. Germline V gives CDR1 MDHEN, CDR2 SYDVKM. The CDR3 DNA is TGTGCCAGCAGTTTATCCGGGAGGGCCGCACTCTTC. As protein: CASSLSGRAALF.

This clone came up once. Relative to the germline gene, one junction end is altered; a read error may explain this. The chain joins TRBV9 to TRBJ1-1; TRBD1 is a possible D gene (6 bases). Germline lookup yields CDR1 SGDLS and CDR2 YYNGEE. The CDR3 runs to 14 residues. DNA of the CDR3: TGTGCCAGCAGCGTAGATCAGGGGAACTCTGAAGCTTTCTTT. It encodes CASSVDQGNSEAFF.

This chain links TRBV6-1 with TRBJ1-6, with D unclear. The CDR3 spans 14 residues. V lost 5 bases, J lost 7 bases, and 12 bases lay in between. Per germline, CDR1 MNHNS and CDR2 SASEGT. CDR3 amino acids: CASSSQMANSPLHF. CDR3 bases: TGTGCCAGCAGTTCACAAATGGCCAATTCACCCCTCCACTTT.

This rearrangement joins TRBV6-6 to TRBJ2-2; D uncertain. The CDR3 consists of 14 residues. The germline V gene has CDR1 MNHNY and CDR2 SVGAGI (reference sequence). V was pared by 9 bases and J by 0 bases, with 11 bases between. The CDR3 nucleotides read TGTGCCAGTAGGCCCCCCGCGAACACCGGGGAGCTGTTTTTT. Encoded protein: CASRPPANTGELFF.

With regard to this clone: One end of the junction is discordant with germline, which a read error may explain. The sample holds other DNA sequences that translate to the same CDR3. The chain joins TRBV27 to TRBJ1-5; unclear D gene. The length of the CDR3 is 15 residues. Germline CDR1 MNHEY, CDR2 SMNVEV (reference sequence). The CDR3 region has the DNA TGTGCCAGCAGTCCTCGGAGGGAGCGCAATCAGCCTCAGCATTTT. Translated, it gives CASSPRRERNQPQHF.